The sequence of this T cell receptor beta chain was determined in a study of T cell responses to AZD1222 COVID-19 vaccine. Findings and limits, study-wide: In a largely white British group with more females than males, clonal diversity was possibly underestimated. Following two doses of AZD1222, Spike-specific TCR breadth and depth rose. The number of AZD1222 recipients seropositive at baseline was only five to seven. Reports say nearly half of spike-specific TCRs go after unmutated variant regions.

Turning to this clone: Antigen: not known.

After removal of 4 bases from V and 7 bases from J, the junction contained 8 bases not matched to a gene. The CDR3 is 15 amino acids. Germline values: CDR1 ENHRY, CDR2 SYGVKD. Only in-frame clones appear in the TCRdb table, and some are missing; sequencing was by immunoSEQ multiplex PCR. The table records around 99,000 clones, about 89% of them present only once. This sequence joins TRBV10-3 and TRBJ2-7; 12 bases line up with TRBD2. The receptor was isolated from an adult who received the AZD1222 COVID-19 vaccine. The sequences come from peripheral blood, collected 28 days after the second AZD1222 dose. The chain's CDR3 is CAISGRLAGVGEQYF. DNA of the CDR3: TGTGCCATCAGTGGGAGACTAGCGGGAGTTGGAGAGCAGTACTTC.